The present T cell receptor beta chain was sequenced within a study of cytomegalovirus exposure and HLA in healthy donors. Overall study results and limits: Diagnosis of cytomegalovirus status made by the classifier reportedly showed high specificity and sensitivity.

This PCR relied on a set of 60 Vbeta primers and 13 Jbeta primers. The repertoire was sequenced with immunoSEQ multiplex PCR; TCRdb's copy has only in-frame clones and lacks some. Among roughly 180,000 clones, roughly 10% were seen once, and the ten largest hold 1% to 1.5%. In its sample, this clone was seen a few times. As yet, its antigen is unknown. Germline V gene sequence: CDR1 MNHEY, CDR2 SVGAGI. V shed 8 bases and J 4 bases; nucleotides not matched to a gene: 11. There are 15 residues in the CDR3. The chain links TRBV6-5 to TRBJ2-7, with TRBD1 identical over 10 bases. What was sequenced was PBMCs. This sequence was found in a woman in her 30s in good health and CMV-seropositive. This chain's CDR3 is CASSYLGQGSYEQYF. In nucleotides, the CDR3 is TGTGCCAGCTCTTACCTGGGACAGGGGTCTTACGAGCAGTACTTC.